This T cell receptor (beta chain) was documented in a study of cytomegalovirus exposure and HLA in healthy donors. Study-level results: The CMV antigen specificity of a few CMV-associated chains was confirmed through in vitro analysis. Rarity held for most TCR sequences, but there were some public TCRs that occurred in many donors. The authors enumerated 180 or so TCR beta chains as linked to cytomegalovirus.

Worth noting for this clone: Its antigen is unknown.

The CDR3 contains 12 residues. The germline V gene encodes CDR1 KGHSH and CDR2 LQKENI. Trimming removed 3 bases at V and 4 bases at J, with 4 bases between. Data came from immunoSEQ multiplex PCR; TCRdb stores just in-frame clones and leaves some out. The table records roughly 58,000 clones, about 93% of them present only once. This sequence was found in a man aged 18-30 years in good health and CMV-seronegative. The chain carries TRBV18 and TRBJ1-5; the D is unclear. Sequencing input: PBMCs. This CDR3 reads CASSPSNQPQHF. The CDR3 DNA reads as TGTGCCAGCTCACCCTCGAATCAGCCCCAGCATTTT.